Described below is a single T cell receptor (beta chain) sequence and its context. The CDR3 consists of 15 residues. Germline V gene lookup returns CDR1 DFQATT and CDR2 SNEGSKA (reference sequence). Trimming pared 7 bases from V and 0 bases from J, leaving 16 bases between. Cells sorted as Tregs were CD4+, CD25+ and CD127-/low. One entry per CDR3 protein results from TCRdb running MiXCR on the 5' RACE reads. The sample has 10,000 or so distinct CDR3 sequences, 20% to 30% seen once. The TCR sequence derives from a female donor with breast cancer. What was sequenced was Tregs sorted from blood. The rearrangement links TRBV20-1 to TRBJ1-5; D not certain. CDR3 bases: TGCAGTGATAGCTCAAAGGAAAATAGCAATCAGCCCCAGCATTTT. It codes for CSDSSKENSNQPQHF.